This TCR beta chain appears in the sequencing data of a study of regulatory T cells in long-lasting Graves disease. General observations from the study: It was in persistent disease that TRBV28, TRBJ1-2 and TRBJ2-5 were favored.

The time point here: newly diagnosed GD, antithyroid drugs for less than 3 months. Construction of the TCR library relied on RNA isolated from PBMCs. This clonotype was counted ten times or more. Its cognate antigen is unknown. CDR1 and CDR2 (germline): SNHLY, FYNNEI. The CDR3 loop spans 14 amino acids. V dropped 6 bases and J dropped 6; count of bases not matched to a gene: 5. iRepertoire HTBI primers and Arm-PCR of CDR3 regions built TCR beta libraries. One entry per CDR3 protein, called by TCRdb with MiXCR from the multiplex PCR reads. The sample carries approximately 560,000 distinct CDR3 sequences, about 15% recorded once. These data were likewise used in another study, on T cells in Graves' hyperthyroidism and ophthalmopathy. That source reports: Primed by the HTBI set, a first-round RT-PCR was run on the TCR CDR3.

V gene TRBV2 combines with J gene TRBJ2-2; 9 bases line up with TRBD1. Sequenced material: peripheral blood mononuclear cells (PBMCs), taken at new diagnosis, from a patient treated with antithyroid drugs. This TCR came from a man aged 18-30 years with Graves disease. The DNA for the CDR3 is TGTGCCAGCAGGGGTTGGACAGGGGCCGGGGAGCTGTTTTTT. Protein product: CASRGWTGAGELFF. Drawing the rest from reference TRBV2 and TRBJ2-2, the complete variable domain is EPEVTQTPSHQVTQMGQEVILRCVPISNHLYFYWYRQILGQKVEFLVSFYNNEISEKSEIFDDQFSVERPDGSNFTLKIRSTKLEDSAMYFCASRGWTGAGELFFGEGSRLTVL.